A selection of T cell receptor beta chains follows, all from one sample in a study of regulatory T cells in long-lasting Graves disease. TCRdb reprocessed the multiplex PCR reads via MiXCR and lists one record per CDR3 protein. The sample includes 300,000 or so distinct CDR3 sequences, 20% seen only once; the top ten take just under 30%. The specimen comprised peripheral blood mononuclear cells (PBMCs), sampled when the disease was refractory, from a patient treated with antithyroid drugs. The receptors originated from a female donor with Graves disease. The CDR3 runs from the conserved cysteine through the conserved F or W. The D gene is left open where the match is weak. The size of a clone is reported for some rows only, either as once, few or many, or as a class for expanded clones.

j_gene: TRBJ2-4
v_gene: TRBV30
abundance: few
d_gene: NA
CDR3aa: CAWSAKGGAKNIQYF
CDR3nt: TGTGCCTGGAGTGCCAAGGGAGGAGCCAAAAACATTCAGTACTTC

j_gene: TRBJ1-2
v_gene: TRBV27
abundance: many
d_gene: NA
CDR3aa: CASSLNRHNYGYTF
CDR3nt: TGTGCCAGCAGTTTAAACAGGCATAACTATGGCTACACCTTC

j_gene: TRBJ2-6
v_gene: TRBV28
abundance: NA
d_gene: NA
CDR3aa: CASSPLPGPQANVLTF
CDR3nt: TGTGCCAGCAGCCCGCTCCCGGGTCCCCAAGCCAACGTCCTGACTTTC

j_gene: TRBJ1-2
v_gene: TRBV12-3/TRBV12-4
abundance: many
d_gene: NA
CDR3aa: CASRNLGPNYGYTF
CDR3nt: TGTGCCAGCAGAAACCTCGGGCCAAACTATGGCTACACCTTC

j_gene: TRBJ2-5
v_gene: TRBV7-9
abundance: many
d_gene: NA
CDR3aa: CASSFPRRGVPQETQYF
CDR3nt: TGTGCCAGCAGCTTCCCCCGGAGGGGCGTACCACAAGAGACCCAGTACTTC

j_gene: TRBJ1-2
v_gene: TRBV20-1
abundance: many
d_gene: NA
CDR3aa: CSAPDGLYGYTF
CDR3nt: TGCAGTGCTCCCGACGGCCTCTATGGCTACACCTTC

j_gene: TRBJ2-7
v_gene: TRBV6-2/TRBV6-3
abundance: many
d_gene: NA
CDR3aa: CASSYSRGTSYEQYF
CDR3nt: TGTGCCAGCAGTTACTCGAGAGGTACTTCCTACGAGCAGTACTTC

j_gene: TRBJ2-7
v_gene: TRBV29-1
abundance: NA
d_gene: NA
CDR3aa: CSVEQDTGYEQYF
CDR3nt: TGCAGCGTTGAACAGGACACTGGCTACGAGCAGTACTTC

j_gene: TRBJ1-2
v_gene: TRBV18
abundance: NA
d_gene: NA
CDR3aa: CASSPLTGTGGYTF
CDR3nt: TGTGCCAGCTCACCATTAACGGGGACTGGCGGCTACACCTTC

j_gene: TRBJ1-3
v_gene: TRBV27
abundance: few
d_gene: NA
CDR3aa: CARGPITGRGNTIYF
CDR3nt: TGTGCCAGGGGGCCGATAACAGGGAGAGGAAACACCATATATTTT

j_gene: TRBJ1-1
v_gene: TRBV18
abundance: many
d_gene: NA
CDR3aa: CASSQDRNTEAFF
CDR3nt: TGTGCCAGCAGCCAAGACAGAAACACTGAAGCTTTCTTT

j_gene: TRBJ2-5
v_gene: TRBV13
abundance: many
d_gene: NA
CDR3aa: CASSQGPSTQYF
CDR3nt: TGTGCCAGCAGCCAGGGCCCCTCGACCCAGTACTTC

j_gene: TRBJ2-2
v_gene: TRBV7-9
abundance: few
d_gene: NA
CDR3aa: CASSLGPGNTGELFF
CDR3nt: TGTGCCAGCAGCTTAGGGCCAGGAAACACCGGGGAGCTGTTTTTT

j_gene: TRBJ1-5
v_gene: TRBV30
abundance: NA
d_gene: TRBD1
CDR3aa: CAWSPNRDSLFSNQPQHF
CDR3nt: TGTGCCTGGAGTCCTAACCGGGACAGTCTCTTTAGCAATCAGCCCCAGCATTTT

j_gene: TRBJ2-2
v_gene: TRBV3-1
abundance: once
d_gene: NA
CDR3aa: CVSSQAPGVAGELFF
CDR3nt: TGTGTCAGCAGCCAAGCGCCAGGGGTGGCCGGGGAGCTGTTTTTT

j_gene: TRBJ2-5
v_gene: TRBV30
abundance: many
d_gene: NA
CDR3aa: CAWSKSAVETQYF
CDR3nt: TGTGCCTGGAGTAAGAGTGCTGTGGAGACCCAGTACTTC

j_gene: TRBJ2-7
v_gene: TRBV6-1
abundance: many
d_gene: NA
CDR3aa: CASSAEATIRREQYF
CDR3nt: TGTGCCAGCAGTGCGGAGGCTACCATCCGAAGGGAGCAGTACTTC

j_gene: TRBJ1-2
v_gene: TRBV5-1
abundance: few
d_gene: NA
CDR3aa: CASSLGQSSNYGYTF
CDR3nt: TGCGCCAGCAGCTTGGGACAAAGCTCCAACTATGGCTACACCTTC

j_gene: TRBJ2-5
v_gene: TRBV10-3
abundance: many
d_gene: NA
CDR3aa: CAISQGIVRQETQYF
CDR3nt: TGTGCCATCAGTCAGGGTATCGTACGCCAAGAGACCCAGTACTTC

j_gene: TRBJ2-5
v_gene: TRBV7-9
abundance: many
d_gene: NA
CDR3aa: CASSLGLGQETQYF
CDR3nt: TGTGCCAGCAGCTTAGGACTAGGCCAAGAGACCCAGTACTTC

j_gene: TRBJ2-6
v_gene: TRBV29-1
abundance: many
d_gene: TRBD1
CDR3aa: CSVDVTGAGANVLTF
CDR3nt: TGCAGCGTTGACGTGACAGGGGCTGGGGCCAACGTCCTGACTTTC

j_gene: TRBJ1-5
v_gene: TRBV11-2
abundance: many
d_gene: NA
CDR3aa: CASSLDGPNSQPQHF
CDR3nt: TGTGCCAGCAGCTTAGATGGACCGAACTCTCAGCCCCAGCATTTT

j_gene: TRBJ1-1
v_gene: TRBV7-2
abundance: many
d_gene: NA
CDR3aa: CASSFSRALGTEAFF
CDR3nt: TGTGCCAGCAGCTTCAGCAGGGCTCTGGGCACTGAAGCTTTCTTT

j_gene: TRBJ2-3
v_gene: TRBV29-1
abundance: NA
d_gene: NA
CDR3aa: CSARLVLDTDTQYF
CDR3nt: TGCAGCGCTCGACTAGTTCTCGACACAGATACGCAGTATTTT

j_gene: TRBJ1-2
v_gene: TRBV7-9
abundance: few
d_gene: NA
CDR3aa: CASTPLSGPSDYGYTF
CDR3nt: NA